What follows are 10 T cell receptor beta chains derived from one specimen sequenced in a study of breast tumors, draining lymph nodes, adjacent tissues. MiXCR, applied by TCRdb to the multiplex PCR reads, yields one record per CDR3 protein. The sample carries around 290,000 distinct CDR3 sequences, under 35% recorded once. The lymph nodes were axillary draining lymph nodes from breast cancer patients. The specimen was axillary lymph node tissue. These receptor sequences come from a female donor with breast cancer. Some clones in this sample may be carry-over from other donors' samples.

The V call is TRBV28, the J call TRBJ1-6, with TRBD1 matching over 9 bases. Germline CDR1 and CDR2: MDHEN and SYDVKM. The CDR3 contains 16 residues. The J segment lost 5 bases and the V segment lost 2 bases, leaving 4 bases of the junction unmatched. Here the CDR3 DNA reads TGTGCCAGCAGTTTAAGGAGGACAGGGGATAATTCACCCCTCCACTTT. Translated: CASSLRRTGDNSPLHF.

With respect to this clonotype: A read error may explain this, as a much larger clone is one base away. A read error is likely, as this CDR3 ends without the conserved phenylalanine or tryptophan. The rearrangement uses TRBV12-3 or TRBV12-4 and TRBJ1-2; a weak D match, TRBD1 (5 bases). The V end was cut by 3 bases, the J end by 8 bases, with 10 bases between. The CDR3 is made up of 12 amino acids. For the CDR3, the DNA is TGTGCCAGCAGTTTTGGGGGTGGCGGCTACACCCTC. Its translation is CASSFGGGGYTL.

This clonotype was counted many times. The J gene is TRBJ1-2, the V gene TRBV12-5, with D uncertain. The CDR3 is 17 amino acids. V was pared by 1 base and J by 4 bases, with 19 bases between. CDR1 and CDR2 from the germline V gene are LGHNT and FRNRAP. In DNA form, the CDR3 reads TGTGCTAGTGGTTTGGCCTCTTGGGAACTTGGTGTCTATGGCTACACCTTC. Translated, it gives CASGLASWELGVYGYTF.

The chain employs TRBV7-2 and TRBJ2-2; TRBD1 is a possible D gene (6 bases). CDR3 length: 17 residues. Germline-derived CDR1 and CDR2 are SGHTA and FQGNSA. V shed 1 base and J shed 5 bases, with 17 bases lying between them. The CDR3 is CASSLEAHRVGTGELFF. CDR3 nucleotide sequence: TGTGCCAGCAGCTTAGAGGCCCACAGGGTAGGAACCGGGGAGCTGTTTTTT.

This rearrangement joins TRBV2 to TRBJ2-1; D uncertain. CDR1 and CDR2 from the germline V gene are SNHLY and FYNNEI. The CDR3 spans 12 residues. CDR3 nucleotide sequence: TGTACCTCCCCTGTCTCCTACAATGAGCAGTTCTTC. This translates into CTSPVSYNEQFF.

This clonotype showed up many times. V usage is TRBV19 and J usage is TRBJ2-2; a weak D match, TRBD2 (6 bases). CDR3 length: 15 residues. V shed 5 bases and J shed 8 bases, with 18 bases lying between them. Per germline, CDR1 LNHDA and CDR2 SQIVND (reference sequence). CDR3 nucleotides: TGTGCCAGTAGTCCCATGGGACTCCCGGCTGGGGAGCTGTTTTTT. Amino acids: CASSPMGLPAGELFF.

This chain uses TRBV29-1 with TRBJ1-2, with D uncertain. V was pared by 6 bases and J by 4 bases, with 12 bases between. The germline gives CDR1 SQVTM, CDR2 ANQGSEA. The CDR3 totals 12 residues. This chain's CDR3 is CSVGLFLYGYTF. The CDR3 nucleotides read TGCAGCGTCGGACTGTTTCTCTATGGCTACACCTTC.

This clonotype has ten or more counts. A junction boundary mismatches the germline segment, possibly from a read error. This chain connects TRBV4-1 to TRBJ1-6; tentatively, D is TRBD1 (6 bases). The CDR3 is 16 amino acids. Germline assignment: CDR1 MGHRA and CDR2 YSYEKL. In DNA form, the CDR3 reads TGTGCCAGCAGCCAAGCCCGGACAGTTTTAAATTCACCCCTCCACTTT. Translation gives CASSQARTVLNSPLHF.

This clonotype came up many times. The V and J genes are TRBV4-2 and TRBJ2-3; D gene unclear. The CDR3 has 14 residues. Germline V gene lookup returns CDR1 LGHNA and CDR2 YNFKEQ. V lost 0 bases and J 2 bases, leaving 6 bases between the germline ends. This CDR3 reads CASSQDSTTDTQYF. The CDR3 DNA reads as TGTGCCAGCAGCCAAGACAGCACCACAGATACGCAGTATTTT.

At least ten counts were recorded for this clonotype. This chain connects TRBV7-6 to TRBJ2-7; 12 bases are shared with TRBD1. Per the germline V gene, CDR1 is SGHVS and CDR2 is FNYEAQ. With 1 base clipped from V and 3 bases from J, the junction kept 13 bases outside the gene matches. The length of the CDR3 is 19 residues. As DNA, the CDR3 is TGTGCCAGCAGCTTAGTAGGGGTGGGGACAGGGGGCGATAACTACGAGCAGTACTTC. It is translated as CASSLVGVGTGGDNYEQYF. Filled out from reference TRBV7-6 and TRBJ2-7, the complete variable domain reads GAGVSQSPRYKVTKRGQDVALRCDPISGHVSLYWYRQALGQGPEFLTYFNYEAQQDKSGLPNDRFSAERPEGSISTLTIQRTEQRDSAMYRCASSLVGVGTGGDNYEQYFGPGTRLTVT.